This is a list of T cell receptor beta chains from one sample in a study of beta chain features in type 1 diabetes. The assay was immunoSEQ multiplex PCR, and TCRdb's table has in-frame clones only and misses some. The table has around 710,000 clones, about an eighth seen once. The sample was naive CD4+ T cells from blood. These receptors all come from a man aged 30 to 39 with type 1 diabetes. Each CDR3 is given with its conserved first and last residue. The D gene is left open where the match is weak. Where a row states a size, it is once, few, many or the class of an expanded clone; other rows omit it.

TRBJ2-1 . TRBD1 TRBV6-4 CASSTTGSSYNEQFF TGTGCCAGCAGTACGACAGGGAGCTCCTACAATGAGCAGTTCTTC
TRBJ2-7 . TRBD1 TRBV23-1 CASSQLSGQGVQRYF TGCGCCAGCAGTCAATTGAGTGGACAGGGAGTTCAGAGGTACTTC
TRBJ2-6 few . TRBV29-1 CSVRETGAGANVLTF TGCAGCGTTCGAGAAACGGGAGCTGGGGCCAACGTCCTGACTTTC
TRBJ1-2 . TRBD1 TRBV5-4 CASSWGQNYGYTF TGTGCCAGCAGCTGGGGACAGAACTATGGCTACACCTTC
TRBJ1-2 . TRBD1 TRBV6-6 CASRNRDRGGDYTF TGTGCCAGCAGAAACCGGGACAGGGGTGGTGACTACACCTTC
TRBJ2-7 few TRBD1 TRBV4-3 CASSQQTGFQTYEQYF TGCGCCAGCAGCCAACAGACAGGGTTCCAAACCTACGAGCAGTACTTC
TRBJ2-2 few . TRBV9 CASSVVSGQYTGELFF TGTGCCAGCAGCGTAGTATCCGGACAGTACACCGGGGAGCTGTTTTTT
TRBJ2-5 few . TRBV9 CASSGGPQETQYF TGTGCCAGCAGCGGGGGCCCACAAGAGACCCAGTACTTC
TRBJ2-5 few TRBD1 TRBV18 CASSPFRDSQETQYF TGTGCCAGCTCACCATTCCGGGACAGTCAAGAGACCCAGTACTTC
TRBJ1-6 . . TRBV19 CASSISARSPLHF TGTGCCAGTAGTATTTCGGCGAGGTCACCCCTCCACTTT
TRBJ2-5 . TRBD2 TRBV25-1 CASSGLAGGGETQYF TGTGCCAGCAGTGGACTAGCGGGGGGCGGAGAGACCCAGTACTTC
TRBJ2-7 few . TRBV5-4 CASTLWGGSHEQYF TGTGCCAGCACCTTATGGGGAGGAAGCCACGAGCAGTACTTC
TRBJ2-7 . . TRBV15 CATSREQGGERYEQYF TGTGCCACCAGCAGAGAACAGGGAGGGGAGAGGTACGAGCAGTACTTC
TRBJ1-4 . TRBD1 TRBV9 CASSAEQGAGNEKLFF TGTGCCAGCAGCGCCGAACAGGGGGCGGGTAATGAAAAACTGTTTTTT
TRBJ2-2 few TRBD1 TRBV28 CASSFSRGLTGELFF TGTGCCAGCAGTTTTAGCAGGGGGCTCACCGGGGAGCTGTTTTTT
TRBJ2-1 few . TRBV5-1 CASSLVTVNEQFF TGCGCCAGCAGCTTGGTGACGGTGAATGAGCAGTTCTTC
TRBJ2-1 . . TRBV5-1 CASSLAGGGTNEQFF TGCGCCAGCAGCTTGGCAGGTGGAGGTACCAATGAGCAGTTCTTC
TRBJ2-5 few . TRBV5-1 CASSGGGQYQETQYF TGCGCCAGCAGCGGCGGGGGACAGTACCAAGAGACCCAGTACTTC
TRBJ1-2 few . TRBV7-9 CASSFPLNVGYTF TGTGCCAGCAGCTTCCCTCTTAACGTAGGCTACACCTTC
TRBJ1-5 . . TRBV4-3 CASSQEVQHSNQPQHF TGCGCCAGCAGCCAAGAAGTACAGCATAGCAATCAGCCCCAGCATTTT
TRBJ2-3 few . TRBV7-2 CASSQGLDRSTDTQYF TGTGCCAGCAGCCAGGGACTGGACCGAAGCACAGATACGCAGTATTTT
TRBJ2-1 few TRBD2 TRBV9 CASSFGLAGNEQFF TGTGCCAGCAGCTTTGGACTAGCGGGGAATGAGCAGTTCTTC